This TCR beta chain was profiled in a study of cytotoxic CD8 clonotypes in ibrutinib-treated CLL. Study-level background: Mean per-sample yields comprised around 230,000 productive templates and fewer than 95,000 productive rearrangements.

A remark on this clone: This same CDR3 is encoded by further DNA sequences in the sample.

Libraries were prepared by immunoSEQ multiplex PCR; TCRdb keeps only in-frame clonotypes and omits some of them. The table shows about 58,000 clones, with roughly 70% occurring only once. Trimming took 3 bases from V and 1 from J; bases not matched to a gene: 2. Per the germline V gene, CDR1 is MNHEY and CDR2 is SMNVEV (reference sequence). The CDR3 length is 14 residues. The material sequenced was PBMCs, taken after 12 months of ibrutinib treatment. The chain is built from TRBV27 and TRBJ2-7, with 8 positions matching TRBD2. This clonotype originated in a human donor with chronic lymphocytic leukemia. The CDR3 sequence is CASSLSSGSYEQYF. The CDR3 DNA reads TGTGCCAGCAGTTTGTCTAGCGGGTCCTACGAGCAGTACTTC.